The 7 T cell receptor beta chains reported below all come from one sample, sequenced in a study of cytomegalovirus exposure and HLA in healthy donors. Amplification used 60 Vbeta primers and 13 Jbeta primers. The data were produced by immunoSEQ multiplex PCR, yet TCRdb's version contains in-frame clones alone and is incomplete. The sample lists 89,000 or so clones; roughly 80% were seen once. Sequencing was done on a sample of PBMCs. These receptors originate from a boy under 18 in good health and CMV-seronegative.

The V call is TRBV4-3, the J call TRBJ1-3; possibly TRBD1 for D (5 bases). Germline loops: CDR1 LGHNA, CDR2 YSLEER. Trimming shortened V by 4 bases and J by 2 bases, and 12 bases separated the two germline ends. The CDR3 is made up of 15 amino acids. The CDR3 region has the DNA TGCGCCAGCAGCCCCGACAGCTTCACTGGAAACACCATATATTTT. Its protein product is CASSPDSFTGNTIYF.

The chain recombines TRBV6-6 with TRBJ1-5; 7 bases fit TRBD1. This CDR3 spans 15 amino acids. Germline CDR1 reads MNHNY; CDR2 reads SVGAGI (reference sequence). V shed 2 bases, J shed 6 bases, and the junction held 7 bases outside the gene matches. CDR3 sequence: CASSYEGQNVQPQHF. The CDR3 DNA reads as TGTGCCAGCAGTTACGAGGGACAGAATGTTCAGCCCCAGCATTTT.

V is TRBV5-1 and J is TRBJ2-7; D unresolved. The CDR3 sequence is 14 residues long. Germline V gives CDR1 SGHRS, CDR2 YFSETQ. The ends were cut back, 5 bases at V and 3 bases at J, with 15 bases in the middle. In DNA, the CDR3 is TGCGCCAGCAGACACGAGACTTTATACTACGAGCAGTACTTC. It encodes CASRHETLYYEQYF.

The genes are TRBV7-6 and TRBJ2-7; D unresolved. Germline V gene sequence: CDR1 SGHVS, CDR2 FNYEAQ. V lost 5 bases to trimming and J lost 2 bases, with 10 bases between them. The CDR3 has 13 amino acids. In nucleotides, the CDR3 is TGTGCCAGCAGCCCTCTAGGTACCTACGAGCAGTACTTC. The encoded protein is CASSPLGTYEQYF. The full variable domain, with the rest looked up from reference TRBV7-6 and TRBJ2-7, is GAGVSQSPRYKVTKRGQDVALRCDPISGHVSLYWYRQALGQGPEFLTYFNYEAQQDKSGLPNDRFSAERPEGSISTLTIQRTEQRDSAMYRCASSPLGTYEQYFGPGTRLTVT.

V usage is TRBV6-1 and J usage is TRBJ1-1, with TRBD1 as a possible D gene (5 bases). The length of the CDR3 is 19 residues. The germline V gene encodes CDR1 MNHNS and CDR2 SASEGT. V lost 4 bases and J 4 bases, leaving 28 bases between the germline ends. The DNA of the CDR3 is TGTGCCAGCAGTGTCGCGAGGTGGTGGCAGGGTGCAGGTTTCACTGAAGCTTTCTTT. As protein: CASSVARWWQGAGFTEAFF.

This clone was counted a few times. The chain recombines TRBV29-1 with TRBJ2-7, with D perhaps TRBD2 (5 bases). The CDR3 length is 10 residues. CDR1 is SQVTM and CDR2 is ANQGSEA in the germline V gene. Here the CDR3 DNA reads TGCTTGGGAGTCACCTACGAGCAGTACTTC. Protein: CLGVTYEQYF.

The rearrangement uses TRBV5-6 and TRBJ2-4, with D tentatively TRBD2 (6 bases). Deletions cut 2 bases from V and 15 bases from J, with 12 bases between. Germline V gene data show CDR1 as SGHDT and CDR2 as YYEEEE. The CDR3 covers 11 residues. CDR3 in DNA: TGTGCCAGCAGCTTCGGGGGTAGGGCGTACTTC. Translation: CASSFGGRAYF.